The rows below give T cell receptor beta chains drawn from one sample of a study of blood T cell repertoires in COVID-19. Data came from immunoSEQ multiplex PCR; TCRdb stores just in-frame clones and leaves some out. Among over 95,000 clones listed, about four fifths were seen once. The sample consisted of peripheral blood. The receptor source for this set is a woman aged 80 or over with active or convalescent COVID-19. CDR3s include the opening cysteine and the closing phenylalanine or tryptophan. D genes are given only for firm matches. The size field is filled for only some rows; it gives once, few, many or a size class.

CDR3aa: CASSLAQGSTYNEQFF
CDR3nt: TGTGCCAGCAGCTTGGCCCAGGGGAGTACCTACAATGAGCAGTTCTTC
d_gene: -
abundance: once
j_gene: TRBJ2-1
len: 16
v_gene: TRBV5-1

CDR3aa: CASSLAGTGDLEGYTF
CDR3nt: TGTGCCAGCAGCTTGGCGGGAACAGGGGATTTAGAGGGCTACACCTTC
d_gene: TRBD1
abundance: -
j_gene: TRBJ1-2
len: 16
v_gene: TRBV5-6

CDR3aa: CASSFSGTSSYEQYF
CDR3nt: TGTGCCAGCAGTTTCTCCGGGACTAGCAGCTACGAGCAGTACTTC
d_gene: TRBD2
abundance: once
j_gene: TRBJ2-7
len: 15
v_gene: TRBV27

CDR3aa: CSASLAGETQYF
CDR3nt: TGCAGTGCTAGTCTAGCGGGAGAGACCCAGTACTTC
d_gene: TRBD2
abundance: once
j_gene: TRBJ2-5
len: 12
v_gene: TRBV20-1

CDR3aa: CASSPTRHEQYF
CDR3nt: TGTGCCAGCAGCCCTACCCGTCACGAGCAGTACTTC
d_gene: -
abundance: -
j_gene: TRBJ2-7
len: 12
v_gene: TRBV12-3/TRBV12-4

CDR3aa: CASSLGGQISYNEQFF
CDR3nt: TGTGCCAGCAGCTTGGGGGGGCAGATCTCCTACAATGAGCAGTTCTTC
d_gene: -
abundance: -
j_gene: TRBJ2-1
len: 16
v_gene: TRBV5-4

CDR3aa: CASSEQEEGEQYF
CDR3nt: TGTGCCAGCAGTGAACAGGAGGAGGGCGAGCAGTACTTC
d_gene: -
abundance: -
j_gene: TRBJ2-7
len: 13
v_gene: TRBV2

CDR3aa: CASSPIQVRETQYF
CDR3nt: TGCGCCAGCAGCCCCATACAGGTCCGGGAGACCCAGTACTTC
d_gene: -
abundance: once
j_gene: TRBJ2-5
len: 14
v_gene: TRBV5-1

CDR3aa: CASSRGAGAPYEQYF
CDR3nt: TGTGCCAGCAGCCGGGGGGCGGGAGCGCCCTACGAGCAGTACTTC
d_gene: -
abundance: few
j_gene: TRBJ2-7
len: 15
v_gene: TRBV7-3

CDR3aa: CASSFLGTGGTEAFF
CDR3nt: TGTGCCAGCAGCTTTCTGGGGACAGGGGGCACTGAAGCTTTCTTT
d_gene: TRBD1
abundance: -
j_gene: TRBJ1-1
len: 15
v_gene: TRBV7-9

CDR3aa: CATRPTGGNYGYTF
CDR3nt: TGTGCCACCAGACCGACAGGGGGAAACTATGGCTACACCTTC
d_gene: TRBD1
abundance: -
j_gene: TRBJ1-2
len: 14
v_gene: TRBV27

CDR3aa: CASSQPGQGSEKLFF
CDR3nt: TGTGCCAGTAGCCAACCGGGACAGGGGTCTGAAAAACTGTTTTTT
d_gene: TRBD1
abundance: -
j_gene: TRBJ1-4
len: 15
v_gene: TRBV19

CDR3aa: CASSITGTRQETQYF
CDR3nt: TGTGCCAGTAGTATAACCGGGACTAGACAAGAGACCCAGTACTTC
d_gene: TRBD2
abundance: once
j_gene: TRBJ2-5
len: 15
v_gene: TRBV19

CDR3aa: CASSLRTDSNTEAFF
CDR3nt: TGTGCCAGCTCACTTAGGACAGATTCTAACACTGAAGCTTTCTTT
d_gene: -
abundance: -
j_gene: TRBJ1-1
len: 15
v_gene: TRBV18

CDR3aa: CASNLLAGGGNEQFF
CDR3nt: TGTGCCAGCAACCTGCTAGCGGGGGGAGGGAATGAGCAGTTCTTC
d_gene: TRBD2
abundance: once
j_gene: TRBJ2-1
len: 15
v_gene: TRBV5-1

CDR3aa: CASSEIARDTSEKLFF
CDR3nt: TGTGCCAGCAGTGAAATCGCCCGGGACACCTCTGAAAAACTGTTTTTT
d_gene: -
abundance: once
j_gene: TRBJ1-4
len: 16
v_gene: TRBV2

CDR3aa: CASSFSWTGQDTQYF
CDR3nt: TGTGCCAGCAGTTTTTCCTGGACGGGACAAGATACGCAGTATTTT
d_gene: -
abundance: -
j_gene: TRBJ2-3
len: 15
v_gene: TRBV28

CDR3aa: CASRSSGTLGKNYGYTF
CDR3nt: TGTGCCAGTAGATCCTCCGGGACATTAGGAAAGAACTATGGCTACACCTTC
d_gene: -
abundance: -
j_gene: TRBJ1-2
len: 17
v_gene: TRBV19

CDR3aa: CAWSVGRDYGYTF
CDR3nt: TGTGCCTGGAGTGTGGGCAGGGACTATGGCTACACCTTC
d_gene: -
abundance: -
j_gene: TRBJ1-2
len: 13
v_gene: TRBV30

CDR3aa: CASSLSGVQETQYF
CDR3nt: TGTGCCAGCAGCTTGTCAGGGGTCCAAGAGACCCAGTACTTC
d_gene: -
abundance: -
j_gene: TRBJ2-5
len: 14
v_gene: TRBV5-1

CDR3aa: CASRKQGNTEAFF
CDR3nt: TGTGCCAGCAGGAAACAGGGGAACACTGAAGCTTTCTTT
d_gene: -
abundance: -
j_gene: TRBJ1-1
len: 13
v_gene: TRBV6-5

CDR3aa: CASSSQEWTGKETQYF
CDR3nt: TGTGCCAGCAGTTCTCAGGAATGGACAGGGAAAGAGACCCAGTACTTC
d_gene: TRBD1
abundance: -
j_gene: TRBJ2-5
len: 16
v_gene: TRBV6-5

CDR3aa: CAIRVLHF
CDR3nt: TGTGCCATCCGCGTCCTCCACTTT
d_gene: -
abundance: -
j_gene: TRBJ1-6
len: 8
v_gene: TRBV6-4

CDR3aa: CASSFEGRLPWGGELFF
CDR3nt: TGCGCCAGCAGCTTTGAAGGGAGACTCCCTTGGGGCGGGGAGCTGTTTTTT
d_gene: -
abundance: -
j_gene: TRBJ2-2
len: 17
v_gene: TRBV5-1

CDR3aa: CASSLIGRARAGELFF
CDR3nt: TGTGCCAGCAGTTTAATCGGGAGGGCCAGGGCCGGGGAGCTGTTTTTT
d_gene: TRBD2
abundance: -
j_gene: TRBJ2-2
len: 16
v_gene: TRBV28

CDR3aa: CASSQADRDQETQYF
CDR3nt: TGCGCCAGCAGCCAGGCCGACAGGGACCAAGAGACCCAGTACTTC
d_gene: TRBD1
abundance: -
j_gene: TRBJ2-5
len: 15
v_gene: TRBV4-1

CDR3aa: CASSVLAGGLYEQYF
CDR3nt: TGTGCCAGCAGTGTCTTGGCGGGAGGGCTCTACGAGCAGTACTTC
d_gene: TRBD2
abundance: -
j_gene: TRBJ2-7
len: 15
v_gene: TRBV28

CDR3aa: CASSVDPGQGSEQYF
CDR3nt: TGTGCCAGCAGCGTAGACCCGGGACAGGGTAGCGAGCAGTACTTC
d_gene: TRBD1
abundance: -
j_gene: TRBJ2-7
len: 15
v_gene: TRBV9

CDR3aa: CASSQSDRDYGYTF
CDR3nt: TGCGCCAGCAGCCAATCCGACAGGGACTATGGCTACACCTTC
d_gene: TRBD1
abundance: -
j_gene: TRBJ1-2
len: 14
v_gene: TRBV4-3

CDR3aa: CASSQLRGGTEAFF
CDR3nt: TGTGCCAGCAGCCAGCTCAGGGGTGGGACTGAAGCTTTCTTT
d_gene: -
abundance: -
j_gene: TRBJ1-1
len: 14
v_gene: TRBV4-2

CDR3aa: CASSFLAGGRNEQFF
CDR3nt: TGTGCCAGCAGTTTCCTAGCGGGAGGGCGCAATGAGCAGTTCTTC
d_gene: TRBD2
abundance: -
j_gene: TRBJ2-1
len: 15
v_gene: TRBV28

CDR3aa: CASSQEERVGTDTQYF
CDR3nt: TGCGCCAGCAGCCAAGAGGAGCGGGTCGGCACAGATACGCAGTATTTT
d_gene: -
abundance: -
j_gene: TRBJ2-3
len: 16
v_gene: TRBV4-1

CDR3aa: CASSFPAGGQETQYF
CDR3nt: TGTGCCAGCAGTTTTCCCGCAGGGGGCCAAGAGACCCAGTACTTC
d_gene: TRBD1
abundance: -
j_gene: TRBJ2-5
len: 15
v_gene: TRBV28

CDR3aa: CASSPRDRGRIRNGYTF
CDR3nt: TGTGCCAGCAGCCCGCGGGACAGGGGTAGGATTAGGAATGGCTACACCTTC
d_gene: TRBD1
abundance: -
j_gene: TRBJ1-2
len: 17
v_gene: TRBV3-1/TRBV3-2

CDR3aa: CASSYPGQLLYGYTF
CDR3nt: TGTGCCAGCAGTTATCCGGGACAGCTCCTCTATGGCTACACCTTC
d_gene: TRBD1
abundance: once
j_gene: TRBJ1-2
len: 15
v_gene: TRBV28

CDR3aa: CASSLFGSGQGSTDTQYF
CDR3nt: TGTGCCAGCAGCTTATTCGGATCCGGACAGGGGAGCACAGATACGCAGTATTTT
d_gene: TRBD1
abundance: -
j_gene: TRBJ2-3
len: 18
v_gene: TRBV7-9

CDR3aa: CASSGISGAYEQYF
CDR3nt: TGTGCCAGCTCAGGCATCTCGGGGGCCTACGAGCAGTACTTC
d_gene: -
abundance: once
j_gene: TRBJ2-7
len: 14
v_gene: TRBV18

CDR3aa: CASSFTENTEAFF
CDR3nt: TGTGCCAGCAGTTTTACAGAGAACACTGAAGCTTTCTTT
d_gene: -
abundance: -
j_gene: TRBJ1-1
len: 13
v_gene: TRBV2

CDR3aa: CATSDPGTGDNEQFF
CDR3nt: TGTGCCACCAGCGATCCCGGGACAGGGGACAATGAGCAGTTCTTC
d_gene: TRBD1
abundance: -
j_gene: TRBJ2-1
len: 15
v_gene: TRBV24-1

CDR3aa: CASSFKDRSGHTIYF
CDR3nt: TGTGCCAGCAGCTTTAAGGACAGGTCGGGCCACACCATATATTTT
d_gene: TRBD1
abundance: once
j_gene: TRBJ1-3
len: 15
v_gene: TRBV5-6

CDR3aa: CASSQGISGDTTNEKLFF
CDR3nt: TGCGCCAGCAGCCAAGGTATATCAGGGGACACAACTAATGAAAAACTGTTTTTT
d_gene: -
abundance: -
j_gene: TRBJ1-4
len: 18
v_gene: TRBV4-1

CDR3aa: CASSPWGRGAEAFF
CDR3nt: TGTGCCAGCAGCCCGTGGGGCAGGGGGGCTGAAGCTTTCTTT
d_gene: TRBD1
abundance: -
j_gene: TRBJ1-1
len: 14
v_gene: TRBV5-6

CDR3aa: CASSQDLPPDTIYF
CDR3nt: TGTGCCAGCAGCCAAGATCTCCCCCCGGACACCATATATTTT
d_gene: -
abundance: -
j_gene: TRBJ1-3
len: 14
v_gene: TRBV14

CDR3aa: CASGTPPSEQYF
CDR3nt: TGTGCCAGCGGGACTCCTCCCTCCGAGCAGTACTTC
d_gene: -
abundance: -
j_gene: TRBJ2-7
len: 12
v_gene: TRBV6-5

CDR3aa: CASSTTGQGARTNEKLFF
CDR3nt: TGTGCCAGTAGTACCACGGGACAGGGGGCGCGGACTAATGAAAAACTGTTTTTT
d_gene: TRBD1
abundance: -
j_gene: TRBJ1-4
len: 18
v_gene: TRBV19

CDR3aa: CAISDPLGQTSGANVLTF
CDR3nt: TGTGCCATCAGTGATCCCCTGGGACAGACCTCTGGGGCCAACGTCCTGACTTTC
d_gene: TRBD1
abundance: -
j_gene: TRBJ2-6
len: 18
v_gene: TRBV10-3

CDR3aa: CASSLGGTSGISYEQYF
CDR3nt: TGTGCCAGCAGCTTAGGAGGGACTAGCGGGATCTCCTACGAGCAGTACTTC
d_gene: TRBD2
abundance: -
j_gene: TRBJ2-7
len: 17
v_gene: TRBV7-2

CDR3aa: CARGTGKGRDEQYF
CDR3nt: TGCGCCCGCGGGACAGGGAAAGGCCGGGACGAGCAGTACTTC
d_gene: TRBD1
abundance: -
j_gene: TRBJ2-7
len: 14
v_gene: TRBV10-1

CDR3aa: CASGSAGGRKQYF
CDR3nt: TGTGCCAGCGGATCAGCAGGTGGTAGGAAGCAGTACTTC
d_gene: -
abundance: -
j_gene: TRBJ2-7
len: 13
v_gene: TRBV28

CDR3aa: CASSQEQLNTGELFF
CDR3nt: TGTGCCAGCAGCCAAGAGCAACTAAACACCGGGGAGCTGTTTTTT
d_gene: -
abundance: -
j_gene: TRBJ2-2
len: 15
v_gene: TRBV4-2

CDR3aa: CASRLTGVPEAFF
CDR3nt: TGTGCCAGCAGATTGACAGGGGTGCCTGAAGCTTTCTTT
d_gene: TRBD1
abundance: -
j_gene: TRBJ1-1
len: 13
v_gene: TRBV27

CDR3aa: CSASGSYEQFF
CDR3nt: TGCAGTGCTAGCGGTAGCTATGAGCAGTTCTTC
d_gene: -
abundance: -
j_gene: TRBJ2-1
len: 11
v_gene: TRBV20-1

CDR3aa: CASSPQSSGANVLTF
CDR3nt: TGTGCCAGCTCACCACAGAGCTCTGGGGCCAACGTCCTGACTTTC
d_gene: -
abundance: -
j_gene: TRBJ2-6
len: 15
v_gene: TRBV18

CDR3aa: CASSLDGRDSYNEQFF
CDR3nt: TGTGCCAGCAGCTTGGATGGCCGGGACAGTTACAATGAGCAGTTCTTC
d_gene: TRBD1
abundance: once
j_gene: TRBJ2-1
len: 16
v_gene: TRBV5-6

CDR3aa: CASIGGADYGYTF
CDR3nt: TGTGCCAGCATAGGCGGCGCCGACTATGGCTACACCTTC
d_gene: -
abundance: once
j_gene: TRBJ1-2
len: 13
v_gene: TRBV6-5